This T cell receptor beta chain was profiled in a study of blood T cell repertoires in COVID-19. Looking at the study overall: The United States, Italy and Spain provided the acute and convalescent COVID-19 samples.

The Seattle patients joined while their infection was active and were tracked longitudinally afterward. In the authors' methods: Amplified reference gene primers provided the basis for estimating nucleated cell counts. TCRdb keeps only in-frame clones here, not all; method: immunoSEQ multiplex PCR. V, J and clone size are taken as reported in that table, and D and trimming were inferred from the DNA itself. This table has a few hundred thousand clones, over 85% appearing once. This CDR3 region has 14 residues. V was clipped by 8 bases and J by 0 bases, with 11 bases between them. From germline, CDR1 is SGHAT and CDR2 FQNNGV.

The V and J genes are TRBV11-2 and TRBJ1-3; no clear D gene. Sequenced: peripheral blood. This receptor was taken from a woman aged 60-75 years with COVID-19, enrolled during active disease. The CDR3 DNA follows: TGTGCCAGCTCTACGCACGACTCTGGAAACACCATATATTTT. It specifies CASSTHDSGNTIYF. Using reference TRBV11-2 and TRBJ1-3 for the parts outside the CDR3, the full variable domain is EAGVAQSPRYKIIEKRQSVAFWCNPISGHATLYWYQQILGQGPKLLIQFQNNGVVDDSQLPKDRFSAERLKGVDSTLKIQPAKLEDSAVYLCASSTHDSGNTIYFGEGSWLTVV.